What follows is one TCR beta chain and its context. Its antigen is as yet unknown. The sample is drawn from a study of T cell responses to AZD1222 COVID-19 vaccine. Overall study: Whether given at about 4 or about 12 weeks, second doses were pooled. Study results and caveats: Spike-specific TCR breadth and depth rose after two AZD1222 doses. Across spike, vaccine-associated CD4 TCRs were found, dominant at 160-218 and 743-854. The number of AZD1222 recipients seropositive at baseline was only six.

CDR1 and CDR2 from the germline V gene are MNHNS and SASEGT. V shed 3 bases and J shed 4 bases, with 13 bases lying between them. This CDR3 comprises 15 residues. Profiled with immunoSEQ multiplex PCR; TCRdb holds only in-frame clones, not every one. The sample records over 100,000 clones, over 75% being singletons. The sample here was peripheral blood, taken on day 0 of AZD1222 vaccination. V gene TRBV6-1 combines with J gene TRBJ1-3; D is perhaps TRBD1 (6 bases). The origin of this receptor is an adult in good health. CDR3 protein: CASSDLGAPGNTIYF. DNA for the CDR3: TGTGCCAGCAGTGATTTGGGGGCTCCGGGAAACACCATATATTTT.